This T cell receptor (beta chain) was recorded in a study of early T cells in non-severe SARS-CoV-2 infection. Study-wide findings and caveats: Matches to VDJdb favored anti-spike CD8 responses and missed private and CD4 specificities.

TCRdb used MiXCR to reprocess the 5' RACE reads, holding one entry per CDR3 protein. This table holds under 60,000 distinct CDR3 sequences, about 10% found once. This CDR3 has 14 amino acids. Germline V gene sequence: CDR1 SGHRS, CDR2 YFSETQ. Trimming at V came to 4 bases and at J to 7 bases, leaving 6 bases not matched to a gene. This clonotype occurred many times. Its specificity is unknown. Sequences were obtained from whole blood. V gene TRBV5-1 combines with J gene TRBJ2-2, with 8 bases identical to TRBD1. The TCR comes from an adult who was a healthcare worker with PCR-confirmed SARS-CoV-2 infection or an uninfected control (not recorded which). The CDR3 region is CASSLTGVVGELFF. CDR3 nucleotide sequence: TGCGCCAGCAGCCTGACAGGGGTCGTCGGGGAGCTGTTTTTT.